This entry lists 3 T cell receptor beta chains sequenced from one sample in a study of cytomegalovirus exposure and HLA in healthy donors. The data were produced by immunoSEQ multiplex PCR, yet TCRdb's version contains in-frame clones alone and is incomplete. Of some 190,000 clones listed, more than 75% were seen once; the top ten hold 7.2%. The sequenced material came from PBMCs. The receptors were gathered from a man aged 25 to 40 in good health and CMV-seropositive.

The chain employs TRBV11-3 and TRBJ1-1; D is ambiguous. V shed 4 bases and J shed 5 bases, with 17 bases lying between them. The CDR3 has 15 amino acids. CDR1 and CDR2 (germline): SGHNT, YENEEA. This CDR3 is CASSSRDGAGTEAFF. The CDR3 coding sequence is TGTGCCAGCAGCTCACGCGACGGTGCGGGAACTGAAGCTTTCTTT.

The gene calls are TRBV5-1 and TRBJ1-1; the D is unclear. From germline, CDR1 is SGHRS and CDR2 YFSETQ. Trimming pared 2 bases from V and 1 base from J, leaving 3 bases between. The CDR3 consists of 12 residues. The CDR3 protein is CASSFGNTEAFF. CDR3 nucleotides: TGCGCCAGCAGCTTCGGGAACACTGAAGCTTTCTTT.

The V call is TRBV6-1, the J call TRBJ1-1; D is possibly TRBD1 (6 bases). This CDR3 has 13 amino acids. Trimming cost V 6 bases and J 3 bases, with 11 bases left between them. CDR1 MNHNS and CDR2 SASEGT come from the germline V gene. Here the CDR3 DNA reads TGTGCCAGCAGACCGGGGGGCTACACTGAAGCTTTCTTT. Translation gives CASRPGGYTEAFF.